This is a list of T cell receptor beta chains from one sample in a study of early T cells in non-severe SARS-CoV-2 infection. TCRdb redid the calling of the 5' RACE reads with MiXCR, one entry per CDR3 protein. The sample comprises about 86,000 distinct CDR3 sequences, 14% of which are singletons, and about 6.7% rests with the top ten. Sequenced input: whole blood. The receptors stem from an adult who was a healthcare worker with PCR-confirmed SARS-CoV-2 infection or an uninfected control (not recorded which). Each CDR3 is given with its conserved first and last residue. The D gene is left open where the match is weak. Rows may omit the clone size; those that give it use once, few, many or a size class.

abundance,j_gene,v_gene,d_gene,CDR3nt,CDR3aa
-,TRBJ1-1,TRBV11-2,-,TGTGCCAGCATCCACGACCAGTACACTGAAGCTTTCTTT,CASIHDQYTEAFF
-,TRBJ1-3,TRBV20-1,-,TGCAGTGCTAGAGATTTAGATTTTGGAAACACCATATATTTT,CSARDLDFGNTIYF
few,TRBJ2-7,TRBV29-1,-,TGCAGCGTTGGGGGGGCAGGCCGTATCCCGATCTCCTACGAGCAGTACTTC,CSVGGAGRIPISYEQYF
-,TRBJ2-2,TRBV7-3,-,TGTGCCAGCAGCTTAAGCCCCAGGGGAGAGCTGTTTTTT,CASSLSPRGELFF
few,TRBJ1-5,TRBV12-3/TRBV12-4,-,TGTGCCAGCAGTTTAGCGGGGGGCAGCAATCAGCCCCAGCATTTT,CASSLAGGSNQPQHF
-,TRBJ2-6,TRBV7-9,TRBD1,TGTGCCAGCAGCCGAGACAGGGTAAAAGGGGCCAACGTCCTGACTTTC,CASSRDRVKGANVLTF
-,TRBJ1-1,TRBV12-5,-,TGTGCTAGTGGTACTGGAGCAGGACTTGAAGCTTTCTTT,CASGTGAGLEAFF
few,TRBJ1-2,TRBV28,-,TGTGCCAGCAGTTTGGAAACAGCTTATGGCTACACCTTC,CASSLETAYGYTF
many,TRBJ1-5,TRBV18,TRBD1,TGTGCCAGCTCACCACAGGGACAGGTCCCTCAGCCCCAGCATTTT,CASSPQGQVPQPQHF
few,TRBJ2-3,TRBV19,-,TGTGCCAGTAGTATGGGGGGACAACCGAGCACAGATACGCAGTATTTT,CASSMGGQPSTDTQYF
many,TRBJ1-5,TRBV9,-,TGTGCCAGCAGCGTAGGGGATTCCGCAGGGCAGCCCCAGCATTTT,CASSVGDSAGQPQHF
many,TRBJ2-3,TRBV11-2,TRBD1,TGTGCCAGCAGCTCAAGGACAGGGAGCACAGATACGCAGTATTTT,CASSSRTGSTDTQYF
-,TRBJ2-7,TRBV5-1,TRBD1,TGCGCCAGCAGCTCGGGACAGCCAACCTACGAGCAGTACTTC,CASSSGQPTYEQYF
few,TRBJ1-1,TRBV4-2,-,TGTGCCAGCAGCCAAGAATTTACAGGGTCAGACACTGAAGCTTTCTTT,CASSQEFTGSDTEAFF
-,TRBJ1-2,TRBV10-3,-,TGTGCCATCAGTCTGAATAACTATGGCTACACCTTC,CAISLNNYGYTF
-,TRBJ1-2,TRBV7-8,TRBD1,TGTGCCAGCAGCTTAGAGGGGGCGCACCCCTATGGCTACACCTTC,CASSLEGAHPYGYTF
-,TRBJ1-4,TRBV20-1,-,TGCAGTGCTTTGGACAGATCAACTAATGAAAAACTGTTTTTT,CSALDRSTNEKLFF
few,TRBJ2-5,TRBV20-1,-,TGCAGTGCTAGCCTTTGGGTCATCCAAGAGACCCAGTACTTC,CSASLWVIQETQYF
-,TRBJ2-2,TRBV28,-,TGTGCCAGCAGGATAATACAGAAAACCGGGGAGCTGTTTTTT,CASRIIQKTGELFF
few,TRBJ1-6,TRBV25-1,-,TGTGCCAGCAGTCGGTCAGGGAGGTCTGTCAGTTCACCCCTCCACTTT,CASSRSGRSVSSPLHF
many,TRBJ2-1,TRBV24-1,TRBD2,TGTGCCACCAGTGATCTAGCGGGAGAGCAGTTCTTC,CATSDLAGEQFF
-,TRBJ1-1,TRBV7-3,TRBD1,TGTGCCAGCAGCTTCTCTAACAGGGGGGAAGCTTTCTTT,CASSFSNRGEAFF
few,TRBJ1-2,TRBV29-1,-,TGCAGCGTTGTAGACGAGGAGTACACCTTC,CSVVDEEYTF
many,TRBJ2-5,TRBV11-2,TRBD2,TGTGCCAACAACCGACCGGGACTAGCAGAAGAGACCCAGTACTTC,CANNRPGLAEETQYF
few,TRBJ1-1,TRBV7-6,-,TGTGCCAGCAGCGGGGAGAACACTGAAGCTTTCTTT,CASSGENTEAFF
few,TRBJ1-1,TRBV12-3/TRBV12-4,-,TGTGCCAGCACCACGACAGTGGACACTGAAGCTTTCTTT,CASTTTVDTEAFF
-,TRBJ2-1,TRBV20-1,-,TGCAGTGCTAGCGCGGGCTCCTACAATGAGCAGTTCTTC,CSASAGSYNEQFF
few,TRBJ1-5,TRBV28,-,TGTGCCAGCAGTCCACCGAGACGGAATCAGCCCCAGCATTTT,CASSPPRRNQPQHF
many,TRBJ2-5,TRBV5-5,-,TGTGCCAGCAGCTCGGGACCACAAGAGACCCAGTACTTC,CASSSGPQETQYF
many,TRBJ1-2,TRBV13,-,TGTGCCAGCAGCTGGACCACGAGACAGAGCTTCTATGGCTACACCTTC,CASSWTTRQSFYGYTF
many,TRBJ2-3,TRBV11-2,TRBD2,TGTGCCAGCAGCGCCGGACTAGCGGGAGGACGGGATACGCAGTATTTT,CASSAGLAGGRDTQYF
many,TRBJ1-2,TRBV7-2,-,TGTGCCAGCGAGGAGGGATTCGATGGCTACACCTTC,CASEEGFDGYTF
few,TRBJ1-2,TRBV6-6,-,TGTGCCAGCAGTTACTTCAGGGGAGGCTACACCTTC,CASSYFRGGYTF
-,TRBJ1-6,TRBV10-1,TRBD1,TGCGCCAGCAGTGAGGGGACAGGGAATTCACCCCTCCACTTT,CASSEGTGNSPLHF
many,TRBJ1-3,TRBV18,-,TGTGCCAGCTCACCACGGGCAGGGGAAGGAAACACCATATATTTT,CASSPRAGEGNTIYF
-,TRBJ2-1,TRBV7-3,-,TGTGCCAGCAGCCTGATAGGGGGGGCTAGCGGCTACAATGAGCAGTTCTTC,CASSLIGGASGYNEQFF
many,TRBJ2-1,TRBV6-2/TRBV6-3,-,TGTGCCAGCAGTTATGGAGAGGGGATTGTTGACGAGCAGTTCTTC,CASSYGEGIVDEQFF
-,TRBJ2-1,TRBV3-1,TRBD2,TGTGCCAGCAGCCCGCTAGCGGGAGGGTCAGTCTTC,CASSPLAGGSVF
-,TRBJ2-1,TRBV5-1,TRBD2,TGCGCCAGCAGCTTGGGATCTAGCGGGAGAAACAATGAGCAGTTCTTC,CASSLGSSGRNNEQFF
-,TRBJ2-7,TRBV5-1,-,TGCGCCAGCAGCTTGGGAGTGAGCAACGAGCAGTACTTC,CASSLGVSNEQYF
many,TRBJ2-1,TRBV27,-,TGTGCCAGCAGTCTGGGACTTGGGGGCGATGAGCAGTTCTTC,CASSLGLGGDEQFF
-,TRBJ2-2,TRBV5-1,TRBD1,TGCGCCAGCAGCCCAGGGGGACAGAACACCGGGGAGCTGTTTTTT,CASSPGGQNTGELFF
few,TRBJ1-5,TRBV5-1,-,TGCGCCAGCAGCCTGGAGGGAGTTGGAAATCAGCCCCAGCATTTT,CASSLEGVGNQPQHF
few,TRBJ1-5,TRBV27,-,TGTGCCATTCCCTTGGGGCAGCCCCAGCATTTT,CAIPLGQPQHF
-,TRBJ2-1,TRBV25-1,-,TGTGCCAGCAGTGACCGGGGCTCGCGTGACAATGAGCAGTTCTTC,CASSDRGSRDNEQFF